The rows below give T cell receptor beta chains drawn from one sample of a study of T cells in Graves' hyperthyroidism and ophthalmopathy. Using its own MiXCR run on the multiplex PCR reads, TCRdb lists one record per CDR3 protein. The repertoire holds about 740,000 distinct CDR3 sequences, approximately 14% seen once, with roughly a tenth in the top ten. Sequencing was performed on blood. The receptors come from a woman between 18 and 30 years old with Graves' hyperthyroidism. Both conserved end residues are part of each CDR3. The D gene is left open where the match is weak. The size field is filled for only some rows; it gives once, few, many or a size class.

D: TRBD2
size: few
V: TRBV4-2
J: TRBJ2-2
CDR3: CASSRPKPTSGRPLRYGELFF
DNA: TGTGCCAGCAGCCGCCCGAAACCGACTAGCGGGAGGCCCCTCCGGTACGGGGAGCTGTTTTTT

D: TRBD2
size: many
V: TRBV11-2
J: TRBJ2-1
CDR3: CASSRLAGRHNEQFF
DNA: TGTGCCAGCAGCCGACTAGCGGGACGACACAATGAGCAGTTCTTC

D: .
size: .
V: TRBV20-1
J: TRBJ2-2
CDR3: CGAYPVQAGELFF
DNA: TGCGGTGCCTATCCCGTACAGGCCGGGGAGCTGTTTTTT

D: .
size: few
V: TRBV13
J: TRBJ2-1
CDR3: CASSPIFAGAWSGNEQFF
DNA: TGTGCCAGCAGCCCCATATTTGCTGGGGCCTGGTCTGGTAATGAGCAGTTCTTC

D: .
size: .
V: TRBV30
J: TRBJ2-7
CDR3: CAWSAVYEQYF
DNA: TGTGCCTGGAGTGCCGTCTACGAGCAGTACTTC

D: TRBD1
size: .
V: TRBV27
J: TRBJ2-7
CDR3: CASRAWTGSGGEQYF
DNA: TGTGCCAGCAGAGCTTGGACAGGGAGTGGGGGAGAGCAGTACTTC

D: .
size: .
V: TRBV4-1
J: TRBJ2-3
CDR3: CASSEAGTPSTDTQYF
DNA: TGCGCCAGCAGCGAAGCTGGGACCCCTAGCACAGATACGCAGTATTTT

D: TRBD1
size: .
V: TRBV20-1
J: TRBJ1-4
CDR3: CSARVGTGRTNEKLFF
DNA: TGCAGTGCTAGAGTTGGGACAGGGAGAACTAATGAAAAACTGTTTTTT

D: TRBD1
size: .
V: TRBV19
J: TRBJ1-1
CDR3: CASRTGQGRIYEAFF
DNA: TGTGCCAGTAGAACCGGACAGGGCAGGATCTATGAAGCTTTCTTT

D: TRBD2
size: .
V: TRBV13
J: TRBJ2-7
CDR3: CASSRETSGGLSSYEQYF
DNA: TGTGCCAGCAGTCGCGAGACTAGCGGGGGGCTAAGCTCCTACGAGCAGTACTTC

D: .
size: few
V: TRBV12-3/TRBV12-4
J: TRBJ2-7
CDR3: CASSLKWESYEQYF
DNA: TGTGCCAGCAGTTTAAAGTGGGAATCCTACGAGCAGTACTTC

D: .
size: .
V: TRBV15
J: TRBJ2-3
CDR3: CATSRERPDTQYF
DNA: TGTGCCACCAGCAGAGAACGGCCAGATACGCAGTATTTT

D: TRBD1
size: few
V: TRBV6-5
J: TRBJ2-6
CDR3: CASSYGQGRSGANVLTF
DNA: TGTGCCAGCAGTTACGGACAGGGACGGTCTGGGGCCAACGTCCTGACTTTC

D: .
size: many
V: TRBV5-1
J: TRBJ2-3
CDR3: CASTRGPADTQYF
DNA: TGCGCCAGCACCCGGGGCCCCGCCGATACGCAGTATTTT

D: .
size: few
V: TRBV7-8
J: TRBJ2-1
CDR3: CASSLAEAFNEQFF
DNA: TGTGCCAGCAGCTTAGCGGAAGCGTTCAATGAGCAGTTCTTC

D: .
size: many
V: TRBV2
J: TRBJ2-1
CDR3: CASSVEPGADEQFF
DNA: TGTGCCAGCAGTGTCGAGCCTGGGGCCGATGAGCAGTTCTTC

D: .
size: many
V: TRBV6-2/TRBV6-3
J: TRBJ2-1
CDR3: CASSSWLVRGNNEQFF
DNA: TGTGCCAGCAGCTCTTGGCTGGTAAGGGGAAACAATGAGCAGTTCTTC

D: TRBD2
size: .
V: TRBV30
J: TRBJ2-1
CDR3: CAWRGTIQFF
DNA: TGTGCCTGGAGGGGGACTATCCAGTTCTTC

D: TRBD2
size: many
V: TRBV9
J: TRBJ2-3
CDR3: CASSPGGSGSRADTQYF
DNA: TGTGCCAGCAGCCCAGGAGGTAGCGGGAGTAGGGCAGATACGCAGTATTTT

D: .
size: many
V: TRBV2
J: TRBJ2-3
CDR3: CASSENTQYF
DNA: TGTGCCAGCAGTGAAAATACGCAGTATTTT

D: .
size: .
V: TRBV12-3/TRBV12-4
J: TRBJ1-1
CDR3: CASSPRQGRRLNTEAFF
DNA: TGTGCCAGCAGTCCCCGGCAGGGTAGAAGACTGAACACTGAAGCTTTCTTT

D: .
size: many
V: TRBV12-3/TRBV12-4
J: TRBJ1-1
CDR3: CASSSKLAFF
DNA: TGTGCCAGCAGTTCTAAGTTGGCTTTCTTT

D: .
size: many
V: TRBV3-1
J: TRBJ1-5
CDR3: CASSQEGGSGPQHF
DNA: TGTGCCAGCAGCCAAGAGGGTGGGTCCGGGCCCCAGCATTTT

D: TRBD1
size: many
V: TRBV2
J: TRBJ2-1
CDR3: CASSWDRENEQFF
DNA: TGTGCCAGCAGCTGGGACAGGGAAAATGAGCAGTTCTTC

D: .
size: .
V: TRBV10-3
J: TRBJ2-1
CDR3: CAISEADFYNEQFF
DNA: TGTGCCATCAGCGAGGCGGATTTCTACAATGAGCAGTTCTTC

D: .
size: .
V: TRBV2
J: TRBJ1-6
CDR3: CASRTAQVYNSPLHF
DNA: TGTGCCAGCAGGACAGCCCAGGTTTATAATTCACCCCTCCACTTT

D: .
size: .
V: TRBV7-8
J: TRBJ2-7
CDR3: CASSPRWTYEQYF
DNA: TGTGCCAGCAGCCCCCGATGGACCTACGAGCAGTACTTC

D: TRBD1
size: few
V: TRBV18
J: TRBJ2-5
CDR3: CASLGDRGETQYF
DNA: TGTGCCAGCTTAGGGGACAGGGGAGAGACCCAGTACTTC

D: .
size: many
V: TRBV6-2/TRBV6-3
J: TRBJ1-1
CDR3: CASSSPSGFDLGHGPEAFF
DNA: TGTGCCAGCAGCTCCCCTTCGGGCTTCGACCTGGGACACGGTCCTGAAGCTTTCTTT

D: TRBD1
size: few
V: TRBV10-2
J: TRBJ1-2
CDR3: CATSQGAGGYTF
DNA: TGCGCCACCTCACAGGGGGCAGGAGGCTACACCTTC

D: .
size: .
V: TRBV28
J: TRBJ1-4
CDR3: CASSLWEKLFF
DNA: TGTGCCAGCAGTTTATGGGAAAAACTGTTTTTT

D: .
size: .
V: TRBV7-9
J: TRBJ2-5
CDR3: CASSNVGAVETQYF
DNA: TGTGCCAGCAGCAACGTTGGAGCCGTGGAGACCCAGTACTTC

D: TRBD1
size: few
V: TRBV20-1
J: TRBJ1-1
CDR3: CSARKGQVNTEAFF
DNA: TGCAGTGCTAGAAAGGGACAGGTGAACACTGAAGCTTTCTTT

D: .
size: many
V: TRBV10-3
J: TRBJ2-7
CDR3: CAIESTEPPYEQYF
DNA: TGTGCCATCGAGTCGACGGAGCCGCCCTACGAGCAGTACTTC

D: .
size: many
V: TRBV11-2
J: TRBJ2-7
CDR3: CASSFRTATYEQYF
DNA: TGTGCCAGCAGCTTCCGGACAGCGACCTACGAGCAGTACTTC

D: .
size: few
V: TRBV10-3
J: TRBJ1-1
CDR3: CAINDPGLNTEAFF
DNA: TGTGCCATCAATGATCCCGGACTGAACACTGAAGCTTTCTTT

D: TRBD2
size: many
V: TRBV6-1
J: TRBJ2-1
CDR3: CASSNGLAGGTYNEQFF
DNA: TGTGCCAGCAGTAACGGACTAGCGGGAGGCACCTACAATGAGCAGTTCTTC

D: TRBD2
size: many
V: TRBV5-5
J: TRBJ2-2
CDR3: CASSLVGLAGLNTGELFF
DNA: TGTGCCAGCAGCTTGGTTGGACTAGCGGGATTGAACACCGGGGAGCTGTTTTTT

D: .
size: .
V: TRBV9
J: TRBJ1-5
CDR3: CASSVASGQPQHF
DNA: TGTGCCAGCAGCGTAGCTAGTGGGCAGCCCCAGCATTTT

D: TRBD1
size: many
V: TRBV12-3/TRBV12-4
J: TRBJ2-7
CDR3: CASSFSGGSYEQYF
DNA: TGTGCCAGCAGTTTCTCAGGGGGCTCCTACGAGCAGTACTTC

D: .
size: many
V: TRBV3-1
J: TRBJ2-1
CDR3: CASSQDRTARDEQFF
DNA: TGTGCCAGCAGCCAAGATAGGACAGCTCGGGATGAGCAGTTCTTC

D: TRBD2
size: .
V: TRBV20-1
J: TRBJ2-5
CDR3: CSARDSELAGAEHF
DNA: TGCAGTGCTAGAGATAGCGAACTAGCGGGAGCGGAGCACTTC

D: .
size: many
V: TRBV11-1
J: TRBJ1-1
CDR3: CASSYGEGNTEAFF
DNA: TGTGCCAGCAGCTACGGGGAGGGGAACACTGAAGCTTTCTTT

D: .
size: many
V: TRBV12-3/TRBV12-4
J: TRBJ2-3
CDR3: CASSTGQWDTQYF
DNA: TGTGCCAGCAGTACCGGACAGTGGGATACGCAGTATTTT

D: TRBD2
size: few
V: TRBV5-1
J: TRBJ2-5
CDR3: CASSLVLAGVQETQYF
DNA: TGCGCCAGCAGCTTGGTTCTAGCGGGAGTACAAGAGACCCAGTACTTC

D: TRBD2
size: many
V: TRBV11-2
J: TRBJ2-7
CDR3: CASSSTSGNFYEQYF
DNA: TGTGCCAGCAGCTCGACTAGCGGTAACTTCTACGAGCAGTACTTC

D: .
size: .
V: TRBV7-9
J: TRBJ2-7
CDR3: CASSPQSDEQYF
DNA: TGTGCCAGCAGCCCACAGTCTGACGAGCAGTACTTC